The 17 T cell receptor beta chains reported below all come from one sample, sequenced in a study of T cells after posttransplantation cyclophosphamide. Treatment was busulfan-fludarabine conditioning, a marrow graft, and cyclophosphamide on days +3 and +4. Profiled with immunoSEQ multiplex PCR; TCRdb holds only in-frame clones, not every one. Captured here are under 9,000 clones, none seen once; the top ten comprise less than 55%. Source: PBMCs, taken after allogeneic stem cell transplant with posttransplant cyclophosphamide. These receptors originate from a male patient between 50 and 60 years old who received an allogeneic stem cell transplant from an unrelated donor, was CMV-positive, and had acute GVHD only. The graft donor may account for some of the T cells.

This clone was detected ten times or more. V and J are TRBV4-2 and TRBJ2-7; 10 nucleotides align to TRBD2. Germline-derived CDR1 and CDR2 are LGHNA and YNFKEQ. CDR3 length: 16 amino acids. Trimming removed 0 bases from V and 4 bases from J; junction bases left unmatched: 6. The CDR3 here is CASSQEPSGSSYEQYF. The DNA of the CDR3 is TGTGCCAGCAGCCAAGAGCCTAGCGGGAGTTCTTACGAGCAGTACTTC.

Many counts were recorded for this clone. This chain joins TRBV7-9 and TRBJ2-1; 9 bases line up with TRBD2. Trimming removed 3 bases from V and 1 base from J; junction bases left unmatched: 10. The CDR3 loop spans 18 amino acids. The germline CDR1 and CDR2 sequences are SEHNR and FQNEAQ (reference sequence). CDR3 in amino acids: CASSFTLAGMWSYNEQFF. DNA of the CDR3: TGTGCCAGCAGCTTTACCCTAGCGGGAATGTGGTCCTACAATGAGCAGTTCTTC. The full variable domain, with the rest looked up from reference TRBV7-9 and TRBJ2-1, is DTGVSQNPRHKITKRGQNVTFRCDPISEHNRLYWYRQTLGQGPEFLTYFQNEAQLEKSRLLSDRFSAERPKGSFSTLEIQRTEQGDSAMYLCASSFTLAGMWSYNEQFFGPGTRLTVL.

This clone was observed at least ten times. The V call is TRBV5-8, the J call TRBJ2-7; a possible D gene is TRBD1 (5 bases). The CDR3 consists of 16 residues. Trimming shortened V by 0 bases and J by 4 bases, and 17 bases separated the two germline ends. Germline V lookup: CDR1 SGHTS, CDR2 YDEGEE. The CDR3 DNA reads TGTGCCAGCAGCTTGGTTGGGGCCCAGCCGTCTTACGAGCAGTACTTC. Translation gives CASSLVGAQPSYEQYF.

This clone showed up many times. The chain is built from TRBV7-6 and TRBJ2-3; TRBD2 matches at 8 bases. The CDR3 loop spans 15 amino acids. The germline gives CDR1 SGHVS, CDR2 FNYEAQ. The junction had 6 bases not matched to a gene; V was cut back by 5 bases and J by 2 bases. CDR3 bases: TGTGCCAGCAGCGCAGCGGGAGTCCCCACAGATACGCAGTATTTT. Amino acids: CASSAAGVPTDTQYF.

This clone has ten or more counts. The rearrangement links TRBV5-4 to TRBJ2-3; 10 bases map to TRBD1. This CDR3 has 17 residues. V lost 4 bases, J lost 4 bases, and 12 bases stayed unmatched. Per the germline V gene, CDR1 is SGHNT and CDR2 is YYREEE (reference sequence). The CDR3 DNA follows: TGTGCCAGCAGCCTGGCCGGGACAGGGGTTGGCCCAGATACGCAGTATTTT. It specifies CASSLAGTGVGPDTQYF.

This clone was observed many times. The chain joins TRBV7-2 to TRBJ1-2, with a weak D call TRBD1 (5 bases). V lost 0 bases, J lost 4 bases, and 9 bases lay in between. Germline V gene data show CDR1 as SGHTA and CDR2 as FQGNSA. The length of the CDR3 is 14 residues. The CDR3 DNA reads TGTGCCAGCAGCTTAGCGGGTCAGGGCTATGGCTACACCTTC. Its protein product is CASSLAGQGYGYTF.

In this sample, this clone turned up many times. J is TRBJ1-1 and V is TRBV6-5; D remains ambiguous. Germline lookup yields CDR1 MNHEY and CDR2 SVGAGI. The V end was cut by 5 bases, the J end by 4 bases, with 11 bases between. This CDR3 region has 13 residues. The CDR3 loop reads CASSQRRATEAFF. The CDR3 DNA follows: TGTGCCAGCAGTCAACGGAGGGCCACTGAAGCTTTCTTT.

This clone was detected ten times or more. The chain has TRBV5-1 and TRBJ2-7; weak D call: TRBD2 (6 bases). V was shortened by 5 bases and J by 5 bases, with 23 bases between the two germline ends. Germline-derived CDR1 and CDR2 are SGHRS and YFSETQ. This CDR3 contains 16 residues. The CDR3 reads CASSPLPRDWAHEQYF. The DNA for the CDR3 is TGCGCCAGCAGTCCACTCCCCCGGGACTGGGCCCACGAGCAGTACTTC.

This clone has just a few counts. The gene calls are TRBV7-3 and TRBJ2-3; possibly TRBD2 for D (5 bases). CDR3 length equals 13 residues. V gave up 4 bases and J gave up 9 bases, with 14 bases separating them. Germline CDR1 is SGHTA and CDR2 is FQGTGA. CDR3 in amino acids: CASSSTPGGTQYF. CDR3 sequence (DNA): TGTGCCAGCAGCTCAACACCCGGAGGCACGCAGTATTTT. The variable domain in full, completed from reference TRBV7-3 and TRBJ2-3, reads GAGVSQTPSNKVTEKGKYVELRCDPISGHTALYWYRQSLGQGPEFLIYFQGTGAADDSGLPNDRFFAVRPEGSVSTLKIQRTERGDSAVYLCASSSTPGGTQYFGPGTRLTVL.

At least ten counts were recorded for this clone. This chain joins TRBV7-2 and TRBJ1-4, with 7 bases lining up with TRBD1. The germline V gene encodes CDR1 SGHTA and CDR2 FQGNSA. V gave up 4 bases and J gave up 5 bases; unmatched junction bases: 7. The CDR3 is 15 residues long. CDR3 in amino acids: CASSYRQGLNEKLFF. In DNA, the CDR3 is TGTGCCAGCAGCTACCGACAGGGATTAAATGAAAAACTGTTTTTT.

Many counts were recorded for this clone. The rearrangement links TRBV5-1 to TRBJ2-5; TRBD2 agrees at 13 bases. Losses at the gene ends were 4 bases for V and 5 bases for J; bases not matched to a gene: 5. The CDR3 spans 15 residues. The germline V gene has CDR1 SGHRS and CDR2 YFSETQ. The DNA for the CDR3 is TGCGCCAGCAGCGAGGGACTAGCGGGAAGGGAGACCCAGTACTTC. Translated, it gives CASSEGLAGRETQYF.

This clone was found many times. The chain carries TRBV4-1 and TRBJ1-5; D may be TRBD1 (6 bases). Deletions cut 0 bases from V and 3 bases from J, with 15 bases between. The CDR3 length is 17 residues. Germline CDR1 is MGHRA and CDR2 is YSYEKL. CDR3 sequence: CASSQDSRGASNQPQHF. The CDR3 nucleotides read TGCGCCAGCAGCCAAGATTCCAGGGGAGCGTCCAATCAGCCCCAGCATTTT.

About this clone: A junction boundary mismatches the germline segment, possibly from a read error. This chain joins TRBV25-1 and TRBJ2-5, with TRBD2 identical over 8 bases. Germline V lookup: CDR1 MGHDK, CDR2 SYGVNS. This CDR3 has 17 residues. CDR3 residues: CASPGTIQQRGGETQYF. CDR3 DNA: TGCGCCAGCCCCGGGACAATTCAACAACGGGGGGGGGAGACCCAGTACTTC.

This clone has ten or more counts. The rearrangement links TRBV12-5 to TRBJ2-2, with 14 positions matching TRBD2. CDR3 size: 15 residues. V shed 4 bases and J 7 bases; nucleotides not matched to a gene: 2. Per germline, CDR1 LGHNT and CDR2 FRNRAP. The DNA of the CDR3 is TGTGCTAGTGGTTCGACTAGCGGGGGGGACGGGGAGCTGTTTTTT. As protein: CASGSTSGGDGELFF.

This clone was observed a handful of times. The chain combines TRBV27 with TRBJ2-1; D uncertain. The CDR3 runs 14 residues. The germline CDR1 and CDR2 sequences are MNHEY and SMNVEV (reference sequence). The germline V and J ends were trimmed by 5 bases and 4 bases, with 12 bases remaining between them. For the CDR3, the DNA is TGTGCCAGCAGTCCCAATACACCTTACAATGAGCAGTTCTTC. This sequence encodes CASSPNTPYNEQFF.

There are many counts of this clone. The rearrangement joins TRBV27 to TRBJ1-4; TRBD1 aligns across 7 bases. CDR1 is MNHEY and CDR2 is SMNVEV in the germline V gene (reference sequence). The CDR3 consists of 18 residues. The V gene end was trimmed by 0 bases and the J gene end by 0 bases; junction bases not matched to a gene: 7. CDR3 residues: CASSLSSTGQATNEKLFF. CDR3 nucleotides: TGTGCCAGCAGTTTATCCTCGACAGGGCAGGCAACTAATGAAAAACTGTTTTTT.

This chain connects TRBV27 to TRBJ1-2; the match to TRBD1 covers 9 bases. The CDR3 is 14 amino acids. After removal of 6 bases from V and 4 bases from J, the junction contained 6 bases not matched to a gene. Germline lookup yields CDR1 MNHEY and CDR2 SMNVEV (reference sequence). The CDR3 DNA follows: TGTGCCAGCAGGGCGGGGACAGGGTTCTATGGCTACACCTTC. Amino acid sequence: CASRAGTGFYGYTF.